This T cell receptor (beta chain) stems from a study of Tregs in tolerant kidney transplant recipients. This CDR3 comprises 13 residues. Germline values: CDR1 SGHRS, CDR2 YFSETQ. V dropped 3 bases and J dropped 4; count of bases not matched to a gene: 3. Assay used: immunoSEQ multiplex PCR; TCRdb lists only in-frame clones, some missing. The repertoire includes some 240,000 clones, around 81% of them detected once, and around 0.6% sits in the top ten. As to this clone: Its antigen is currently unknown.

The study, taken as a whole, reports: Biological reproducibility was not directly addressed, but technical replication error appeared minimal. Few patients were studied, so findings need validation in larger groups.

Unstimulated regulatory T cells (CD4+CD25+CD127-), CD4+CD25- non-regulatory cells, CD4 and CD8 cells were FACS-sorted from thawed PBMCs. Sequencing used CD4+ T cells from blood. This receptor was obtained from a human donor in good health. This chain joins TRBV5-1 and TRBJ1-1; the match to TRBD1 covers 7 bases. The CDR3 DNA reads as TGCGCCAGCAGCTACACAGGGGCCACTGAAGCTTTCTTT. This translates into CASSYTGATEAFF.